These 26 T cell receptor beta chains share one sample of origin, sequenced in a study of radiation and T cells in renal cell carcinoma. Repertoires were generated with immunoSEQ multiplex PCR, while TCRdb's copy carries only in-frame clones and drops some. The sample lists 150,000 or so clones; 87% were seen once. Time point of the sample: blood 2 weeks post-SBRT. Regarding treatment: 15 Gy SBRT to primary tumor, nephrectomy 4 weeks later. The material sequenced was blood, taken from a patient whose treatment included radiotherapy and nephrectomy. The receptors were gathered from a woman aged 50 to 60 with renal cell carcinoma.

The chain joins TRBV2 to TRBJ2-2; unclear D gene. Trimming pared 2 bases from V and 6 bases from J, leaving 7 bases between. Germline-derived CDR1 and CDR2 are SNHLY and FYNNEI. The CDR3 contains 13 residues. The CDR3 is CASSERVAGELFF. The CDR3 nucleotides are TGTGCCAGCAGTGAAAGGGTAGCCGGGGAGCTGTTTTTT.

The genes are TRBV9 and TRBJ2-5; the D gene is possibly TRBD1 (5 bases). This CDR3 has 15 amino acids. CDR1 is SGDLS and CDR2 is YYNGEE in the germline V gene. Trimming removed 1 base from V and 2 bases from J, with 12 bases in between. In nucleotides, the CDR3 is TGTGCCAGCAGCGTACAGGGTACAATTCAAGAGACCCAGTACTTC. It is translated as CASSVQGTIQETQYF.

V usage is TRBV7-9 and J usage is TRBJ2-2; 7 bases line up with TRBD1. The CDR3 spans 15 residues. CDR1 SEHNR and CDR2 FQNEAQ come from the germline V gene (reference sequence). J gave up 0 bases and V 5 bases, and 3 bases lay outside the gene matches. CDR3 sequence: CASSPGQTNTGELFF. The CDR3 region has the DNA TGTGCCAGCAGCCCGGGACAGACGAACACCGGGGAGCTGTTTTTT.

The chain is built from TRBV19 and TRBJ2-3, with TRBD1 matching over 9 bases. CDR1 and CDR2 (germline): LNHDA, SQIVND (reference sequence). With 3 bases clipped from V and 4 bases from J, the junction kept 2 bases outside the gene matches. The CDR3 loop spans 14 amino acids. Here the CDR3 DNA reads TGTGCCAGTAGTATGGGACAGGGCGCAGATACGCAGTATTTT. This translates into CASSMGQGADTQYF.

V and J are TRBV25-1 and TRBJ1-1; no clear D gene. CDR1 and CDR2 (germline): MGHDK, SYGVNS. Deletions cut 4 bases from V and 1 base from J, with 7 bases between. This CDR3 is built from 13 residues. CDR3 sequence: CASSVPGNTEAFF. CDR3 coding DNA: TGTGCCAGCAGTGTCCCAGGGAACACTGAAGCTTTCTTT.

The count of this clone is one. The rearrangement uses TRBV2 and TRBJ2-5; D assignment may be TRBD1 or TRBD2 (5 bases each). CDR3 size: 16 residues. Trimming removed 4 bases at V and 2 bases at J, with 17 bases between. Germline V gene sequence: CDR1 SNHLY, CDR2 FYNNEI. This chain's CDR3 is CASSARGGGVQETQYF. For the CDR3, the DNA is TGTGCCAGCAGTGCGCGAGGTGGGGGAGTACAAGAGACCCAGTACTTC.

This chain joins TRBV7-2 and TRBJ2-7; D gene unclear. This CDR3 contains 14 residues. The germline CDR1 and CDR2 sequences are SGHTA and FQGNSA. V shed 2 bases and J shed 3 bases, with 11 bases lying between them. CDR3 sequence reads: CASSLLGNSYEQYF. The CDR3 DNA follows: TGTGCCAGCAGCTTACTAGGAAACAGCTACGAGCAGTACTTC. Full variable domain (missing parts from reference TRBV7-2 and TRBJ2-7): GAGVSQSPSNKVTEKGKDVELRCDPISGHTALYWYRQSLGQGLEFLIYFQGNSAPDKSGLPSDRFSAERTGGSVSTLTIQRTQQEDSAVYLCASSLLGNSYEQYFGPGTRLTVT.

The chain links TRBV6-6 to TRBJ2-7; D unclear. This CDR3 contains 15 residues. Germline V CDR1 and CDR2: MNHNY, SVGAGI (reference sequence). Trimming left V 6 bases short and J 2 bases short, with 17 bases between. This CDR3 reads CASRDPTETTYEQYF. The DNA for the CDR3 is TGTGCCAGCAGAGACCCTACAGAAACGACCTACGAGCAGTACTTC.

The gene calls are TRBV5-1 and TRBJ2-7; no definite D call. Germline CDR1 is SGHRS and CDR2 is YFSETQ. Trimming took 0 bases from V and 2 from J, leaving 3 bases between them. The CDR3 spans 12 residues. CDR3 in amino acids: CASSLAPYEQYF. The CDR3 DNA follows: TGCGCCAGCAGCTTGGCACCCTACGAGCAGTACTTC.

The rearrangement uses TRBV18 and TRBJ1-2, with D unresolved. Trimming removed 2 bases from V and 7 bases from J, with 20 bases in between. Germline V lookup: CDR1 KGHSH, CDR2 LQKENI. The CDR3 is made up of 16 amino acids. DNA of the CDR3: TGTGCCAGCTCACCAGCGGGATGGGAGCTCGCTTTTGGCTACACCTTC. Protein: CASSPAGWELAFGYTF. The variable domain in full, with the rest retrieved from reference TRBV18 and TRBJ1-2, is NAGVMQNPRHLVRRRGQEARLRCSPMKGHSHVYWYRQLPEEGLKFMVYLQKENIIDESGMPKERFSAEFPKEGPSILRIQQVVRGDSAAYFCASSPAGWELAFGYTFGSGTRLTVV.

The chain is built from TRBV14 and TRBJ2-5, with 13 nucleotides matching TRBD2. Germline assignment: CDR1 SGHDN and CDR2 FVKESK. The V gene end was trimmed by 4 bases and the J gene end by 5 bases; junction bases not matched to a gene: 4. This CDR3 has 15 residues. The CDR3 DNA follows: TGTGCCAGCAGCCCCGGGACTAGCGGGGTTGAGACCCAGTACTTC. This codes for CASSPGTSGVETQYF.

The V gene is TRBV5-4, the J gene TRBJ2-6, with a weak D call TRBD2 (5 bases). Germline CDR1 reads SGHNT; CDR2 reads YYREEE (reference sequence). Trimming stripped 4 bases from V and 2 bases from J, with 10 bases between. The CDR3 runs to 15 residues. The CDR3 sequence is CASSALEAGANVLTF. CDR3 in DNA: TGTGCCAGCAGCGCATTGGAGGCTGGGGCCAACGTCCTGACTTTC.

The chain employs TRBV7-8 and TRBJ1-2; D gene uncertain. The germline V gene encodes CDR1 SGHVS and CDR2 FQNEAQ. The CDR3 has 13 residues. V was trimmed by 1 base and J by 7 bases, leaving 10 bases between them. CDR3 residues: CASSLDTAAGYTF. In nucleotides, the CDR3 is TGTGCCAGCAGCTTAGACACTGCGGCTGGCTACACCTTC. Full variable domain (outside the CDR3, taken from reference TRBV7-8 and TRBJ1-2): GAGVSQSPRYKVAKRGQDVALRCDPISGHVSLFWYQQALGQGPEFLTYFQNEAQLDKSGLPSDRFFAERPEGSVSTLKIQRTQQEDSAVYLCASSLDTAAGYTFGSGTRLTVV.

This chain joins TRBV11-2 and TRBJ2-7; TRBD2 aligns across 10 bases. J was trimmed by 4 bases and V by 1 base; bases with no gene match: 4. Germline CDR1 is SGHAT and CDR2 is FQNNGV. This CDR3 comprises 15 residues. Written as DNA, the CDR3 is TGTGCCAGCAGCTTAGGTCCTAGCGGGGGATACGAGCAGTACTTC. Amino acid sequence: CASSLGPSGGYEQYF. Variable domain in full (rest from reference TRBV11-2 and TRBJ2-7): EAGVAQSPRYKIIEKRQSVAFWCNPISGHATLYWYQQILGQGPKLLIQFQNNGVVDDSQLPKDRFSAERLKGVDSTLKIQPAKLEDSAVYLCASSLGPSGGYEQYFGPGTRLTVT.

The genes are TRBV2 and TRBJ2-3; tentatively, D is TRBD1 or TRBD2 (6 bases each). This CDR3 contains 19 residues. The germline V gene has CDR1 SNHLY and CDR2 FYNNEI. Trimming took off 5 bases at V and 0 bases at J, with 24 bases between the two ends. CDR3 in amino acids: CASSPTFVGGPFSTDTQYF. For the CDR3, the DNA is TGTGCCAGCAGTCCCACCTTCGTGGGGGGCCCCTTTAGCACAGATACGCAGTATTTT.

The J gene is TRBJ2-1, the V gene TRBV2; 11 bases are a match to TRBD2. This CDR3 comprises 12 residues. J was trimmed by 12 bases and V by 6 bases; bases with no gene match: 4. CDR1 is SNHLY, CDR2 FYNNEI, per germline. In DNA form, the CDR3 reads TGTGCCAGCAGCGTAACTAGCGGGAGGCAGTTCTTC. Amino acids: CASSVTSGRQFF.

This clone was recorded once. CDR3 amino acids: CASSLRAANEKLFF. The DNA of the CDR3 is TGTGCCAGCAGCTTAAGGGCAGCTAATGAAAAACTGTTTTTT. The chain employs TRBV7-9 and TRBJ1-4; D gene uncertain. The CDR3 runs to 14 residues. V gave up 2 bases and J gave up 3 bases, with 7 bases separating them. Germline V gene sequence: CDR1 SEHNR, CDR2 FQNEAQ (reference sequence).

The rearrangement uses TRBV7-9 and TRBJ1-2, with D possibly matching TRBD1 (6 bases). V lost 1 base and J 8 bases, leaving 17 bases between the germline ends. The germline V gene encodes CDR1 SEHNR and CDR2 FQNEAQ (reference sequence). The CDR3 length is 15 residues. CDR3 protein: CASSLGAGAWKGYTF. In DNA form, the CDR3 reads TGTGCCAGCAGCTTAGGAGCAGGGGCTTGGAAAGGCTACACCTTC. The full variable domain, rest sourced from reference TRBV7-9 and TRBJ1-2, is DTGVSQNPRHKITKRGQNVTFRCDPISEHNRLYWYRQTLGQGPEFLTYFQNEAQLEKSRLLSDRFSAERPKGSFSTLEIQRTEQGDSAMYLCASSLGAGAWKGYTFGSGTRLTVV.

This clone was seen a handful of times. This sequence joins TRBV7-9 and TRBJ1-6; D is ambiguous. In germline, CDR1 is SEHNR, CDR2 FQNEAQ (reference sequence). This CDR3 spans 13 amino acids. V shed 5 bases and J shed 6 bases, with 8 bases lying between them. CDR3 nucleotide sequence: TGTGCCAGCAGCCCCCCAAGTAATTCACCCCTCCACTTT. This translates into CASSPPSNSPLHF.

The chain employs TRBV19 and TRBJ1-2; D uncertain. Trimming took 2 bases from V and 3 from J, leaving 22 bases between them. Germline-derived CDR1 and CDR2 are LNHDA and SQIVND (reference sequence). This CDR3 region has 18 residues. This chain's CDR3 is CASSIWWFGEGTDYGYTF. CDR3 DNA sequence: TGTGCCAGTAGTATATGGTGGTTTGGTGAGGGAACAGACTATGGCTACACCTTC.

The gene calls are TRBV4-1 and TRBJ1-5; D might be TRBD1 (5 bases). The CDR3 is 15 amino acids. V lost 0 bases to trimming and J lost 4 bases, with 10 bases between them. Germline V gives CDR1 MGHRA, CDR2 YSYEKL. The CDR3 DNA reads TGCGCCAGCAGCCAAGATGGGACCTCTAATCAGCCCCAGCATTTT. Residues: CASSQDGTSNQPQHF.

CDR3 loop: CASSYGQETQYF. In nucleotides, the CDR3 is TGTGCCAGCAGTTACGGGCAAGAGACCCAGTACTTC. J is TRBJ2-5 and V is TRBV6-6, with D hard to call. This CDR3 has 12 amino acids. Trimming left V 2 bases short and J 2 bases short, with 3 bases between. Germline CDR1 MNHNY, CDR2 SVGAGI (reference sequence).

V gene TRBV7-2 combines with J gene TRBJ2-1, with 7 nucleotides matching TRBD1. The CDR3 consists of 15 residues. Germline V lookup: CDR1 SGHTA, CDR2 FQGNSA. Trimming took 5 bases from V and 4 from J; bases not matched to a gene: 8. The CDR3 sequence: CASSPARGKYNEQFF. DNA of the CDR3: TGTGCCAGCAGCCCCGCCAGGGGGAAGTACAATGAGCAGTTCTTC.

V and J are TRBV12-5 and TRBJ2-7, with 9 bases matching TRBD1. CDR1 LGHNT and CDR2 FRNRAP come from the germline V gene. Trimming at V came to 6 bases and at J to 2 bases, leaving 11 bases not matched to a gene. The CDR3 covers 16 residues. The CDR3 loop is CASGNPDRGFPYEQYF. The CDR3 nucleotides are TGTGCTAGTGGAAACCCGGACAGGGGCTTTCCCTACGAGCAGTACTTC.

J is TRBJ2-7 and V is TRBV19; possibly TRBD2 for D (6 bases). The CDR3 spans 11 residues. V lost 6 bases and J lost 5, with 8 bases in between. Germline V gives CDR1 LNHDA, CDR2 SQIVND (reference sequence). The DNA of the CDR3 is TGTGCCAGTAGAGCGGGCGACGAGCAGTACTTC. This gives the protein CASRAGDEQYF.

With regard to this clone: The same CDR3 can be traced to other DNA sequences in this sample. The V gene is TRBV4-3, the J gene TRBJ1-1; D is possibly TRBD1 (6 bases). Trimming cost V 4 bases and J 3 bases, with 15 bases left between them. This CDR3 region has 15 residues. From germline, CDR1 is LGHNA and CDR2 YSLEER. The CDR3 here is CASSLQGRPDTEAFF. CDR3 in DNA: TGCGCCAGCAGCCTCCAGGGGAGGCCTGACACTGAAGCTTTCTTT.